This passage covers 21 T cell receptor beta chains from one sample sequenced in a study of blood T cells in healthy people across ages. A sample-barcoded 5' primer and a J-beta primer mix were used in a second PCR of about 7 to 11 cycles. In TCRdb, the 5' RACE reads were re-called with MiXCR into one record per CDR3 protein. This sample yields more than 650,000 distinct CDR3 sequences, of which 22% are seen a single time; about 20% belongs to the top ten. The sample consisted of blood. These TCRs come from a man in his 70s in good health.

Only a few counts were recorded for this clonotype. V and J are TRBV7-9 and TRBJ1-1; D ambiguous. Trimming left V 6 bases short and J 6 bases short, with 14 bases between. Germline V gene sequence: CDR1 SEHNR, CDR2 FQNEAQ (reference sequence). The CDR3 length is 13 residues. The chain's CDR3 is CASSQPNVAEAFF. The CDR3 nucleotides are TGTGCCAGCAGTCAACCCAATGTCGCTGAAGCTTTCTTT.

V is TRBV19 and J is TRBJ1-5, with unresolved D. The CDR3 consists of 14 residues. The V end lost 1 base, the J end lost 8 bases, and 12 bases lay between the germline ends. Germline CDR1 and CDR2: LNHDA and SQIVND (reference sequence). CDR3 DNA sequence: TGTGCCAGTAGTATAGGCCGGGCAGAAAAGCCCCAGCATTTT. This sequence encodes CASSIGRAEKPQHF.

The CDR3 reads CSVVGQVFTEAFF. In DNA, the CDR3 is TGCAGCGTTGTTGGGCAGGTCTTCACTGAAGCTTTCTTT. The rearrangement uses TRBV29-1 and TRBJ1-1, with D uncertain. The CDR3 is 13 amino acids. V gave up 4 bases and J gave up 4 bases, with 13 bases separating them. Per the germline V gene, CDR1 is SQVTM and CDR2 is ANQGSEA.

The chain has TRBV3-1 and TRBJ1-2; weak D call: TRBD1 (6 bases). Germline-derived CDR1 and CDR2 are LGHDT and YNNKEL (reference sequence). The CDR3 covers 13 residues. V lost 5 bases, J lost 8 bases, and 15 bases lay in between. The CDR3 is CASSFRGREGYTF. In nucleotides, the CDR3 is TGTGCCAGCAGCTTCAGGGGAAGGGAAGGCTACACCTTC.

The chain links TRBV5-1 to TRBJ1-5; D may be TRBD1 (6 bases). Germline values: CDR1 SGHRS, CDR2 YFSETQ. The CDR3 contains 16 residues. Trimming left V 0 bases short and J 2 bases short, with 12 bases between. CDR3 bases: TGCGCCAGCAGCTTGGGGGACACCTGGGGCAATCAGCCCCAGCATTTT. Amino acid sequence: CASSLGDTWGNQPQHF.

A remark on this clonotype: It is likely a read error, because the conserved phenylalanine at the end of the CDR3 is missing. The rearrangement uses TRBV5-5 and TRBJ1-4; D ambiguous. V was cut by 6 bases and J by 8 bases, with 23 bases left in between. From germline, CDR1 is SGHKS and CDR2 YYEKEE (reference sequence). This CDR3 region has 16 residues. CDR3 amino acids: CASTPGSVPANEKLFS. The CDR3 coding sequence is TGTGCCAGCACCCCAGGAAGCGTCCCAGCGAACGAAAAACTGTTTTCT.

This clonotype showed up just a few times. The chain links TRBV7-9 to TRBJ2-5; TRBD2 agrees at 7 bases. CDR1 is SEHNR and CDR2 is FQNEAQ in the germline V gene (reference sequence). The CDR3 runs 15 residues. With V trimmed by 6 bases and J by 1 base, 8 bases remained unmatched. Here the CDR3 reads CASSWTSRSQETQYF. The CDR3 DNA follows: TGTGCCAGCAGTTGGACTAGTCGTTCCCAAGAGACCCAGTACTTC.

The rearrangement links TRBV6-2 or TRBV6-3 to TRBJ2-1; D uncertain. The CDR3 is 15 residues long. CDR1 and CDR2 (germline): MNHEY, SVGEGT. Deletions cut 2 bases from V and 3 bases from J, with 11 bases between. CDR3 nucleotides: TGTGCCAGCAGTTACACTCAGCCGGGCTACAATGAGCAGTTCTTC. It is translated as CASSYTQPGYNEQFF.

Only a few counts were recorded for this clonotype. The chain is built from TRBV7-2 and TRBJ1-2, with 8 bases matching TRBD1. From germline, CDR1 is SGHTA and CDR2 FQGNSA. The CDR3 is 17 amino acids. The trim removed 1 base at V and 2 bases at J, leaving 9 bases unmatched. The CDR3 coding sequence is TGTGCCAGCAGCTTAGATCTAGCCGGGACAGGCAACTATGGCTACACCTTC. This codes for CASSLDLAGTGNYGYTF.

This clonotype has only a few counts. This chain connects TRBV6-5 to TRBJ1-1, with TRBD1 matching 7 bases. V dropped 0 bases and J dropped 0; count of bases not matched to a gene: 10. There are 18 residues in the CDR3. Germline CDR1 reads MNHEY; CDR2 reads SVGAGI. The CDR3 region has the DNA TGTGCCAGCAGTTACTCGAAGGGACAGATCATCATGAACACTGAAGCTTTCTTT. Its protein product is CASSYSKGQIIMNTEAFF.

The rearrangement joins TRBV20-1 to TRBJ2-5; 10 bases are shared with TRBD2. V was pared by 6 bases and J by 2 bases, with 6 bases of the junction left unmatched. Per germline, CDR1 DFQATT and CDR2 SNEGSKA (reference sequence). This CDR3 has 14 residues. The CDR3 DNA follows: TGCAGTGCCTATCTAGCGGGGGCTCAAGAGACCCAGTACTTC. Translating gives CSAYLAGAQETQYF.

In this sample, this clonotype turned up a few times. The chain carries TRBV27 and TRBJ2-3; D gene uncertain. V dropped 2 bases and J dropped 4 bases, with 10 bases sitting between them. In germline, CDR1 is MNHEY, CDR2 SMNVEV (reference sequence). CDR3 length: 14 residues. This CDR3 reads CASSLTAFADTQYF. For the CDR3, the DNA is TGTGCCAGCAGTTTAACGGCCTTCGCAGATACGCAGTATTTT.

The chain joins TRBV20-1 to TRBJ2-5; 7 nucleotides align to TRBD1. The CDR3 is 13 amino acids. V shed 0 bases, J shed 6 bases, and the junction held 4 bases outside the gene matches. Germline loops: CDR1 DFQATT, CDR2 SNEGSKA (reference sequence). This chain's CDR3 is CSARDDRVQTQYF. In DNA, the CDR3 is TGCAGTGCTAGAGACGACAGGGTGCAGACCCAGTACTTC.

In its sample, this clonotype was seen a few times. The chain couples TRBV7-2 to TRBJ2-5; no definite D call. The V gene lost 5 bases and the J gene lost 4 bases, with 14 bases spanning the gap. The germline gives CDR1 SGHTA, CDR2 FQGNSA. The CDR3 sequence is 14 residues long. The CDR3 protein is CASSPRFDTETQYF. CDR3 bases: TGTGCCAGCAGCCCCCGCTTTGACACAGAGACCCAGTACTTC.

This clonotype turned up a few times. The CDR3 nucleotides are TGTGCCAGCAGCGCCCTACAGGGGCCCTACGAGCAGTACGTC. Protein sequence: CASSALQGPYEQYV. The rearrangement joins TRBV7-9 to TRBJ2-7, with 7 bases aligning to TRBD1. CDR3 size: 14 residues. The V and J ends lost 5 bases and 2 bases, in that order; junction bases with no gene match: 6. The germline V gene encodes CDR1 SEHNR and CDR2 FQNEAQ (reference sequence).

This clonotype was observed a handful of times. The CDR3 protein is CASRPGRENRQAFF. CDR3 coding DNA: TGTGCCAGCAGACCGGGACGGGAGAATAGACAGGCTTTCTTT. The gene calls are TRBV2 and TRBJ1-1; a possible D gene is TRBD1 (5 bases). CDR1 is SNHLY, CDR2 FYNNEI, per germline. Between the trimmed V and J ends, which lost 6 bases and 11 bases, there was a span of 22 bases. The CDR3 sequence is 14 residues long. Together with reference TRBV2 and TRBJ1-1, the CDR3 gives the full variable domain: EPEVTQTPSHQVTQMGQEVILRCVPISNHLYFYWYRQILGQKVEFLVSFYNNEISEKSEIFDDQFSVERPDGSNFTLKIRSTKLEDSAMYFCASRPGRENRQAFFGQGTRLTVV.

J is TRBJ2-1 and V is TRBV12-3 or TRBV12-4; D remains ambiguous. The CDR3 loop spans 12 amino acids. The V gene lost 5 bases and the J gene lost 8 bases, with 10 bases spanning the gap. CDR3: CASSQWVDEQFF. The CDR3 bases are TGTGCCAGCAGTCAATGGGTAGATGAGCAGTTCTTC.

The table lists this clonotype with many counts. V gene TRBV28 combines with J gene TRBJ2-5, with D tentatively TRBD1 (5 bases). The DNA end lines up better with TRBJ2-7; the J call may be wrong. The V gene's germline CDR1 is MDHEN and CDR2 SYDVKM. The CDR3 spans 14 residues. CDR3 DNA: TGTGCCACACGGTTTAGGCAGGGATTTGGCGAGCAGTACTTC. Amino acid sequence: CATRFRQGFGEQYF.

The chain links TRBV20-1 to TRBJ2-3; D assignment may be TRBD1 or TRBD2 (5 bases each). CDR3 length: 15 amino acids. With 6 bases removed from V and 3 bases from J, the gap between germline ends came to 19 bases. Germline V gene sequence: CDR1 DFQATT, CDR2 SNEGSKA (reference sequence). CDR3 loop: CSALNSRERTDTQYF. CDR3 nucleotides: TGCAGTGCGCTCAATTCCAGGGAGCGGACAGATACGCAGTATTTT.

This chain connects TRBV20-1 to TRBJ2-1; the match to TRBD2 covers 7 bases. In germline, CDR1 is DFQATT, CDR2 SNEGSKA (reference sequence). The CDR3 length is 15 residues. V was clipped by 5 bases and J by 4 bases; unmatched bases: 11. In DNA, the CDR3 is TGCAGTGCTGGGGACTACCCTGCGGCTTACAATGAGCAGTTCTTC. Translated, it gives CSAGDYPAAYNEQFF.

This clonotype showed up just a few times. V gene TRBV3-1 combines with J gene TRBJ1-4, with a tentative D call TRBD1 (5 bases). V lost 2 bases, J lost 4 bases, and 14 bases lay in between. Germline CDR1 reads LGHDT; CDR2 reads YNNKEL (reference sequence). This CDR3 is 16 amino acids long. The chain's CDR3 is CASSQTDRDLNEKLFF. CDR3 DNA sequence: TGTGCCAGCAGCCAAACCGACCGGGACCTTAATGAAAAACTGTTTTTT.